This is a list of T cell receptor beta chains from one sample in a study of regulatory T cells in long-lasting Graves disease. TCRdb re-called the multiplex PCR reads through MiXCR, storing one row per CDR3 protein. This table holds about 420,000 distinct CDR3 sequences, around 15% found once. Separately, the same data were catalogued under a study of T cells in Graves' hyperthyroidism and ophthalmopathy.

Source: peripheral blood mononuclear cells (PBMCs), taken at new diagnosis, from a patient treated with antithyroid drugs. These receptors were taken from a young woman with Graves disease. The CDR3 runs from the conserved cysteine through the conserved F or W. The order of the fields is clone size, J gene, V gene, D gene, CDR3 protein, CDR3 DNA. D genes are given only for firm matches. Some rows have no size entry. The others give once, few or many, or a class for an expanded clone.

few,TRBJ2-3,TRBV20-1,.,CSASLAGTDTQYF,TGCAGTGCTTCTTTAGCGGGCACAGATACGCAGTATTTT
.,TRBJ2-3,TRBV5-8,TRBD2,CASSWGTSGNTDTQYF,TGTGCCAGCAGCTGGGGGACTAGCGGAAACACAGATACGCAGTATTTT
many,TRBJ1-1,TRBV3-1,.,CAGSQGTFYTEAFF,TGTGCCGGCAGCCAAGGGACATTTTACACTGAAGCTTTCTTT
many,TRBJ1-2,TRBV2,.,CASSERGDTNYGYTF,TGTGCCAGCAGTGAGAGAGGGGACACCAACTATGGCTACACCTTC
.,TRBJ1-1,TRBV6-5,.,CASSYSMTQLEAFF,TGTGCCAGCAGTTACTCGATGACACAACTTGAAGCTTTCTTT
few,TRBJ1-1,TRBV5-1,.,CASSSGLRGWTNTEAFF,TGCGCCAGCAGCTCGGGGTTGAGGGGCTGGACGAACACTGAAGCTTTCTTT
.,TRBJ2-2,TRBV10-3,.,CAIGEQGKLNTGELFF,TGTGCCATCGGGGAACAGGGAAAGTTGAACACCGGGGAGCTGTTTTTT
.,TRBJ1-4,TRBV29-1,TRBD1,CSAETGANEKLFF,TGCAGCGCTGAAACAGGGGCTAATGAAAAACTGTTTTTT
many,TRBJ2-7,TRBV11-2,.,CASRGSGRGEQYF,TGTGCCAGCAGGGGCAGTGGACGAGGCGAGCAGTACTTC
.,TRBJ2-3,TRBV5-6,.,CASSQDTGLGTDTQYF,TGTGCCAGCAGCCAAGACACGGGCCTTGGCACAGATACGCAGTATTTT
.,TRBJ2-4,TRBV28,TRBD1,CASSPLDRVGKNIQYF,TGTGCCAGCAGTCCCTTGGACAGGGTGGGCAAAAACATTCAGTACTTC
many,TRBJ2-1,TRBV28,.,CASSLDPGSYNEQFF,TGTGCCAGCAGTTTAGACCCCGGGTCCTACAATGAGCAGTTCTTC
many,TRBJ2-3,TRBV7-2,.,CASSNPPWDIASTDTQYF,TGTGCCAGCAGCAACCCCCCCTGGGACATAGCTAGCACAGATACGCAGTATTTT
many,TRBJ2-7,TRBV6-1,.,CASSEARGGLAYEQYF,TGTGCCAGCAGTGAAGCGCGGGGCGGGTTGGCCTACGAGCAGTACTTC
.,TRBJ2-1,TRBV27,TRBD1,CASTVDRGPPNEQFF,TGTGCCAGCACCGTGGACAGGGGACCCCCCAATGAGCAGTTCTTC
.,TRBJ1-5,TRBV6-2/TRBV6-3,TRBD1,CASRPDRSSNQPQHF,TGTGCCAGCAGGCCGGACAGGAGTAGCAATCAGCCCCAGCATTTT
few,TRBJ1-1,TRBV12-3/TRBV12-4,.,CANRPARGGEGTEAFF,TGTGCCAACCGGCCTGCCCGAGGGGGGGAAGGCACTGAAGCTTTCTTT
many,TRBJ1-1,TRBV19,.,CASKKEESTEAFF,TGTGCCAGTAAAAAGGAGGAAAGCACTGAAGCTTTCTTT
few,TRBJ2-5,TRBV20-1,.,CSARVTETQYF,TGCAGTGCTAGAGTTACTGAGACCCAGTACTTC
few,TRBJ1-2,TRBV12-3/TRBV12-4,.,CASRIGVRGYTF,TGTGCCAGCAGGATAGGGGTCCGGGGCTACACCTTC
few,TRBJ1-2,TRBV5-1,.,CASSPTAGLNYGYTF,TGCGCCAGCAGCCCAACAGCGGGACTTAACTATGGCTACACCTTC
many,TRBJ1-2,TRBV12-3/TRBV12-4,.,CASTPGGTYGYTF,TGTGCCAGCACCCCCGGTGGGACATATGGCTACACCTTC
many,TRBJ1-2,TRBV28,TRBD1,CASRRTGSLIDGYTF,TGTGCCAGCCGTAGGACAGGCTCTTTAATAGATGGCTACACCTTC
.,TRBJ1-1,TRBV5-1,.,CASSQRGTEAFF,TGCGCCAGCAGCCAGAGAGGCACTGAAGCTTTCTTT
many,TRBJ2-7,TRBV7-2,.,CASSPGGLSYEQYF,TGTGCCAGCAGCCCGGGCGGCCTCTCCTACGAGCAGTACTTC
many,TRBJ2-3,TRBV20-1,.,CSARIAERITDTQYF,TGCAGTGCTAGAATCGCGGAGCGGATCACAGATACGCAGTATTTT
.,TRBJ2-4,TRBV6-2/TRBV6-3,TRBD2,CASSYEFGTSGRSYIQYF,TGTGCCAGCAGTTACGAGTTCGGGACTAGCGGGAGATCATACATTCAGTACTTC
.,TRBJ2-3,TRBV27,.,CASRPSGTDTQYF,TGTGCCAGCAGACCGAGTGGCACAGATACGCAGTATTTT
.,TRBJ2-3,TRBV10-3,TRBD2,CAIRITSGREADTQYF,TGTGCCATCAGGATAACTAGCGGGAGGGAGGCGGATACGCAGTATTTT
.,TRBJ2-1,TRBV18,TRBD2,CASSLRAGLAGLEQFF,TGTGCCAGCTCACTCAGAGCAGGACTAGCGGGACTGGAGCAGTTCTTC
many,TRBJ2-1,TRBV12-3/TRBV12-4,TRBD2,CASSFSGWDTDEQFF,TGTGCCAGCAGTTTTAGCGGGTGGGATACAGATGAGCAGTTCTTC
many,TRBJ2-7,TRBV7-2,.,CASSLFAGYVYEQYF,TGTGCCAGCAGCTTATTCGCAGGGTACGTGTACGAGCAGTACTTC
few,TRBJ2-3,TRBV24-1,.,CATSEGWEYTDTQYF,TGTGCCACCAGTGAAGGGTGGGAGTACACAGATACGCAGTATTTT
many,TRBJ2-1,TRBV11-2,TRBD2,CASTLRLAVNNEQFF,TGTGCCAGCACCCTCAGACTAGCGGTAAACAATGAGCAGTTCTTC
many,TRBJ2-5,TRBV13,.,CASSRERQTREETQYF,TGTGCCAGCAGCCGGGAGCGGCAAACTAGGGAAGAGACCCAGTACTTC
few,TRBJ2-6,TRBV6-1,.,CASGGGDGANVLTF,TGTGCCAGCGGAGGGGGAGATGGGGCCAACGTCCTGACTTTC
few,TRBJ2-3,TRBV7-3,TRBD1,CASSRTGRDTQYF,TGTGCCAGCAGCCGGACAGGGAGAGATACGCAGTATTTT
many,TRBJ2-1,TRBV5-1,TRBD2,CASKLPTSGSGLFF,TGCGCCAGCAAATTACCGACTAGCGGGAGTGGCCTGTTCTTC
few,TRBJ1-6,TRBV6-2/TRBV6-3,.,CASSYSDLASPLHF,TGTGCCAGCAGTTACTCGGACCTAGCTTCACCCCTCCACTTT
.,TRBJ2-1,TRBV19,.,CASSLWEFDEQFF,TGTGCCAGTAGTCTGTGGGAGTTCGATGAGCAGTTCTTC
few,TRBJ2-3,TRBV3-1,.,CASSQNPLRDDTQYF,TGTGCCAGCAGCCAAAACCCCTTGCGGGATGATACGCAGTATTTT
many,TRBJ2-1,TRBV11-1,.,CASSLSFGKGNNEQFF,TGTGCCAGCAGCTTATCGTTCGGGAAGGGTAACAATGAGCAGTTCTTC
.,TRBJ2-5,TRBV28,TRBD2,CASSPTLAGGQETQYF,TGTGCCAGCAGTCCCACCCTAGCGGGAGGGCAAGAGACCCAGTACTTC
.,TRBJ2-7,TRBV28,.,CASSQEPGAYEQYF,TGCGCCAGCAGCCAAGAGCCAGGGGCCTACGAGCAGTACTTC
.,TRBJ2-2,TRBV20-1,.,CSALPPRATGELFF,TGCAGTGCTCTACCCCCCAGAGCCACCGGGGAGCTGTTTTTT
.,TRBJ1-2,TRBV30,TRBD1,CAWSRDREGYTF,TGTGCCTGGAGTCGGGACAGGGAGGGCTACACCTTC
few,TRBJ1-5,TRBV10-3,TRBD1,CAISDATGELEQPQHF,TGTGCCATCAGTGACGCGACAGGGGAGCTGGAACAGCCCCAGCATTTT
few,TRBJ1-5,TRBV11-2,TRBD1,CASSSLTGKSNQPQHF,TGTGCCAGCAGCTCATTGACAGGGAAAAGCAATCAGCCCCAGCATTTT
few,TRBJ1-2,TRBV6-1,.,CASSGVGGSRIRYTF,TGTGCCAGCAGTGGGGTGGGGGGAAGCCGAATAAGGTACACCTTC
.,TRBJ2-3,TRBV5-5,TRBD2,CASSLEGEPSGSRTTDTQYF,TGTGCCAGCAGCTTGGAAGGGGAACCTAGCGGGAGCCGCACCACAGATACGCAGTATTTT
few,TRBJ1-5,TRBV30,TRBD1,CAGGQGRNQPQHF,TGTGCCGGGGGACAGGGGCGCAATCAGCCCCAGCATTTT
.,TRBJ2-3,TRBV9,.,CASSVQGGPDTQYF,TGTGCCAGCAGCGTACAGGGAGGACCAGATACGCAGTATTTT
.,TRBJ2-1,TRBV27,TRBD2,CAITETSSSEQFF,TGTGCCATCACTGAGACTAGCAGCAGTGAGCAGTTCTTC
.,TRBJ2-1,TRBV6-2/TRBV6-3,.,CASSAYHDEQFF,TGTGCCAGCAGTGCGTACCACGATGAGCAGTTCTTC
many,TRBJ1-1,TRBV6-2/TRBV6-3,TRBD1,CASSRQGGTEAFF,TGTGCCAGCAGCAGACAGGGAGGTACTGAAGCTTTCTTT
few,TRBJ2-5,TRBV5-6,.,CASSLECGWETQYF,TGTGCCAGCAGCTTGGAATGTGGTTGGGAGACCCAGTACTTC
.,TRBJ1-6,TRBV12-3/TRBV12-4,.,CASSLTRSSYNSPLHF,TGTGCCAGCAGTTTAACAAGGAGCTCCTATAATTCACCCCTCCACTTT
many,TRBJ1-1,TRBV5-1,TRBD1,CASSLAWTGGGTEAFF,TGCGCCAGCAGCTTGGCATGGACAGGGGGCGGCACTGAAGCTTTCTTT
many,TRBJ1-2,TRBV28,.,CASIPGGGLNYGYTF,TGTGCCAGCATCCCCGGCGGAGGACTGAACTATGGCTACACCTTC
many,TRBJ2-1,TRBV3-1,.,CASSPRWNEQFF,TGTGCCAGCAGCCCTAGGTGGAATGAGCAGTTCTTC